This TCR beta chain was sequenced in a study of T cells in Graves' hyperthyroidism and ophthalmopathy. Study results and caveats: Ophthalmopathy got predicted by the model a median around 6.8 months before its onset. Also found in blood were most expanded thyroid clonotypes above 0.001.

Hyperthyroidism patients were newly diagnosed, had disease duration under 2 months, and were aged 18 to 65 years. Lactation, pregnancy, other autoimmune disease or uncontrolled infection excluded patients. The CDR3 spans 13 residues. CDR1 and CDR2 from the germline V gene are MDHEN and SYDVKM. V lost 2 bases, J lost 3 bases, and 8 bases lay in between. Amplification of TCR beta CDR3 regions used RNA as the template. TCR CDR3 regions were first amplified by RT-PCR with HTBI primers. TCRdb reprocessed the multiplex PCR reads with MiXCR, giving one entry per CDR3 protein. The sample shows 470,000 or so distinct CDR3 sequences, less than 25% of them seen only once. This clonotype was counted only a few times. Antigen unknown.

Sequencing input: blood. This TCR was sampled from a man aged 18 to 29 with Graves' hyperthyroidism. This chain uses TRBV28 with TRBJ2-7; D is undetermined. The CDR3 protein is CASSLPANYEQYF. Here the CDR3 DNA reads TGTGCCAGCAGTTTACCAGCCAACTACGAGCAGTACTTC.